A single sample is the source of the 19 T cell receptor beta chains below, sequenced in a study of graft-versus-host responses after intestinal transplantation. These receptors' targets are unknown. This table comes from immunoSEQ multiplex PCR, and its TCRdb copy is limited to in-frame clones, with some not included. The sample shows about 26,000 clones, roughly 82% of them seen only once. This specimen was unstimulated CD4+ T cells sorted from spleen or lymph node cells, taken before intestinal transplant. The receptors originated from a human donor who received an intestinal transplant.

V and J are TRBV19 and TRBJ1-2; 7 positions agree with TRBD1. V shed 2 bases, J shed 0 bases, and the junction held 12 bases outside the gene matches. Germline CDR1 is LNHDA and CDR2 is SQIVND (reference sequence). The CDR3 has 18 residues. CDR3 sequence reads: CASSILLRGGTSNYGYTF. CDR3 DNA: TGTGCCAGTAGTATACTCCTCAGGGGGGGCACCTCTAACTATGGCTACACCTTC.

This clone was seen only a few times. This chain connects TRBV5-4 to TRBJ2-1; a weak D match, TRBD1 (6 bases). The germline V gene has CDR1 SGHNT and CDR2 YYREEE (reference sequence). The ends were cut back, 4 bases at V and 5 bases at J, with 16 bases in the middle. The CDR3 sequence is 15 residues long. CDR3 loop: CASSPRGFFNNEQFF. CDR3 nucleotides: TGTGCCAGCAGCCCCAGGGGCTTTTTCAACAATGAGCAGTTCTTC.

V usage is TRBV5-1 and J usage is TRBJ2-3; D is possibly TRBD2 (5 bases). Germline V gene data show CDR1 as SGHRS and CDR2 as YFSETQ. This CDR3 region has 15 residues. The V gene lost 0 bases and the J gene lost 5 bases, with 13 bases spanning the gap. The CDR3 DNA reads TGCGCCAGCAGCTTGGAGCCGGGCGCGGGAGATACGCAGTATTTT. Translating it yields CASSLEPGAGDTQYF.

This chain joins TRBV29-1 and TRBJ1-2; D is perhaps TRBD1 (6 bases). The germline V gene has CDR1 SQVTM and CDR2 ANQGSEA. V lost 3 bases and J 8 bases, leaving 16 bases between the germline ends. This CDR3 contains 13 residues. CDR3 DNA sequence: TGCAGCGTTGATGGCGAGGGGGGCAAGGGCTACACCTTC. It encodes CSVDGEGGKGYTF.

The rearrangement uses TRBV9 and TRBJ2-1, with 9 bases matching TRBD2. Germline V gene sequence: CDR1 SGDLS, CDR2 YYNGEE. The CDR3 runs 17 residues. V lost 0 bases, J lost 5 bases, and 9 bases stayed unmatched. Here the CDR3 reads CASSVGPAGGLNNEQFF. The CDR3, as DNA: TGTGCCAGCAGCGTAGGGCCAGCGGGAGGCTTAAACAATGAGCAGTTCTTC.

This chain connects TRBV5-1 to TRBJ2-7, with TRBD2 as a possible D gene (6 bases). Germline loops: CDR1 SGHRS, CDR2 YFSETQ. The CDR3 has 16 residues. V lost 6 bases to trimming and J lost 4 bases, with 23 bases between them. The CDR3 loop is CASTEQGGRAGYEQYF. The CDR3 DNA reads TGCGCCAGCACGGAACAAGGAGGGCGCGCAGGGTACGAGCAGTACTTC.

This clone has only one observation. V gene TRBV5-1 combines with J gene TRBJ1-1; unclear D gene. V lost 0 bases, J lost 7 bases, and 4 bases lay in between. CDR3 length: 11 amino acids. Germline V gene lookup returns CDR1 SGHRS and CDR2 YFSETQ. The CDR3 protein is CASSLEGEAFF. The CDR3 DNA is TGCGCCAGCAGCTTGGAAGGTGAAGCTTTCTTT.

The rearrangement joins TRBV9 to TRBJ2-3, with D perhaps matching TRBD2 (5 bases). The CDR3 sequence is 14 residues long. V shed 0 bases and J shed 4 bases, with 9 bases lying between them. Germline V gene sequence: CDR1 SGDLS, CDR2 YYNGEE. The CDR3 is CASSVGDSADTQYF. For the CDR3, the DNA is TGTGCCAGCAGCGTAGGTGATAGCGCAGATACGCAGTATTTT.

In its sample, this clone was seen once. DNA of the CDR3: TGTGCCAGTAGCCCCTATGAGACGGACTATGGCTACACCTTC. Protein product: CASSPYETDYGYTF. This rearrangement joins TRBV19 to TRBJ1-2; the D is unclear. CDR1 is LNHDA, CDR2 SQIVND, per germline (reference sequence). The CDR3 totals 14 residues. V dropped 6 bases and J dropped 3 bases, with 14 bases sitting between them.

CDR3 region: CASSYLTQGHLYGYTF. CDR3 nucleotides: TGTGCCAGCAGTTACCTAACCCAGGGACATCTCTATGGCTACACCTTC. The gene calls are TRBV6-5 and TRBJ1-2; D is possibly TRBD1 (6 bases). V was shortened by 2 bases and J by 4 bases, with 17 bases between the two germline ends. The CDR3 has 16 amino acids. Germline assignment: CDR1 MNHEY and CDR2 SVGAGI.

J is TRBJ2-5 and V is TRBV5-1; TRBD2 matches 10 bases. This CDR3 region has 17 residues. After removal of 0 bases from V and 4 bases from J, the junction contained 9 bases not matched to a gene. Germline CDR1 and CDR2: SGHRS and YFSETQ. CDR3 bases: TGCGCCAGCAGCTTGGATCTCAGCGGGAGGGCCGGAGAGACCCAGTACTTC. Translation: CASSLDLSGRAGETQYF.

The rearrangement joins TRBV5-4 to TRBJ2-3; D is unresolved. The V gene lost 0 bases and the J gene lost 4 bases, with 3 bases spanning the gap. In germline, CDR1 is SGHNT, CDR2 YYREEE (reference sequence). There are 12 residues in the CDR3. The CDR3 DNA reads TGTGCCAGCAGCTTGGGGTCAGATACGCAGTATTTT. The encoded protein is CASSLGSDTQYF. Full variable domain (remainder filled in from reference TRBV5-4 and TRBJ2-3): ETGVTQSPTHLIKTRGQQVTLRCSSQSGHNTVSWYQQALGQGPQFIFQYYREEENGRGNFPPRFSGLQFPNYSSELNVNALELDDSALYLCASSLGSDTQYFGPGTRLTVL.

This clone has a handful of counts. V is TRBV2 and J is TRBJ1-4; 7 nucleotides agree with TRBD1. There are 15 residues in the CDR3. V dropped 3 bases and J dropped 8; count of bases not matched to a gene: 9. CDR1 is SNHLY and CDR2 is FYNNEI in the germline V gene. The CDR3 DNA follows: TGTGCCAGCAGTGACGGGACAGTCCGGGGGGAAAAACTGTTTTTT. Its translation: CASSDGTVRGEKLFF.

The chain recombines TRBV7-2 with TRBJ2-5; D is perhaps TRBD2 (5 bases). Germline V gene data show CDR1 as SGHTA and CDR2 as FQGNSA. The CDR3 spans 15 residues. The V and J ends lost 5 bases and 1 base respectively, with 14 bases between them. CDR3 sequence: CASSRPGTLQETQYF. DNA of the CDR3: TGTGCCAGCAGCCGGCCGGGAACTCTCCAAGAGACCCAGTACTTC.

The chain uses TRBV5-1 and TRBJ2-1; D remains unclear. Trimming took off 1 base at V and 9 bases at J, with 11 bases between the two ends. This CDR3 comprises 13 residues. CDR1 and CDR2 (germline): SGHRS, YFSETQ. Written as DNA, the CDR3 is TGCGCCAGCAGCTTGCTGATAGCCGCTGAGCAGTTCTTC. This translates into CASSLLIAAEQFF. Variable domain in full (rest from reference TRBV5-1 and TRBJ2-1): KAGVTQTPRYLIKTRGQQVTLSCSPISGHRSVSWYQQTPGQGLQFLFEYFSETQRNKGNFPGRFSGRQFSNSRSEMNVSTLELGDSALYLCASSLLIAAEQFFGPGTRLTVL.

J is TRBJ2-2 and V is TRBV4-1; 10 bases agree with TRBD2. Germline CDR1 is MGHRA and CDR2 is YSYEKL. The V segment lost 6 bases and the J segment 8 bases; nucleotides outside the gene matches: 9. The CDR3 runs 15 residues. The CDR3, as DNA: TGCGCCAGCAGGATAGCGGGGGGCCGGGGAGGGGAGCTGTTTTTT. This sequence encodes CASRIAGGRGGELFF.

CDR3 amino acids: CASSYRGGEKLFF. DNA of the CDR3: TGTGCCAGCAGTTATCGGGGAGGTGAAAAACTGTTTTTT. This chain connects TRBV6-5 to TRBJ1-4; D is unresolved. Trimming cost V 3 bases and J 7 bases, with 9 bases left between them. Germline CDR1 MNHEY, CDR2 SVGAGI. CDR3 length equals 13 residues.

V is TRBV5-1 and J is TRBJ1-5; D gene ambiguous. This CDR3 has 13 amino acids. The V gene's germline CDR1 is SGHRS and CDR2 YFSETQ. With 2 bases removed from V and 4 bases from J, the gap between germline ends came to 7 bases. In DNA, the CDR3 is TGCGCCAGCAGCTTTTCTCCGAATCAGCCCCAGCATTTT. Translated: CASSFSPNQPQHF.

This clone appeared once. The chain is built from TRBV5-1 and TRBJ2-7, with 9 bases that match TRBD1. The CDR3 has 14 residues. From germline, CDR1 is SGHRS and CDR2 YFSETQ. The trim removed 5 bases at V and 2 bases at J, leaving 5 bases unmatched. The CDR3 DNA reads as TGCGCCAGCAGTGAGGACAGGGGAGCCTACGAGCAGTACTTC. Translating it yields CASSEDRGAYEQYF.